Presented here are 8 T cell receptor beta chains from one specimen sequenced in a study of blood T cell repertoires in COVID-19. Profiling relied on immunoSEQ multiplex PCR, and the TCRdb table lists in-frame clones only, not all of them. This sample has approximately 440,000 clones, with roughly 91% found just once. Sequenced material: PBMCs or T cells enriched from blood (not recorded which). All receptors derive from a man aged 18 to 35 who had recovered from COVID-19.

V and J are TRBV11-3 and TRBJ1-3; 9 bases fit TRBD1. Looked up from germline, CDR1 is SGHNT and CDR2 is YENEEA. Trimming at V came to 5 bases and at J to 0 bases, leaving 2 bases not matched to a gene. This CDR3 has 15 residues. The CDR3 here is CASSRTGASGNTIYF. The CDR3 DNA is TGTGCCAGCAGCCGGACAGGGGCCTCTGGAAACACCATATATTTT. The full variable domain, completed using reference TRBV11-3 and TRBJ1-3, is EAGVVQSPRYKIIEKKQPVAFWCNPISGHNTLYWYLQNLGQGPELLIRYENEEAVDDSQLPKDRFSAERLKGVDSTLKIQPAELGDSAVYLCASSRTGASGNTIYFGEGSWLTVV.

V and J are TRBV27 and TRBJ2-1; a possible D gene is TRBD1 (7 bases). Per germline, CDR1 MNHEY and CDR2 SMNVEV (reference sequence). V dropped 3 bases and J dropped 7 bases, with 19 bases sitting between them. This CDR3 is 16 amino acids long. CDR3 DNA: TGTGCCAGCAGTTTGGGGCCGTCCAGGGGGGAGAATGAGCAGTTCTTC. This encodes CASSLGPSRGENEQFF.

The gene calls are TRBV9 and TRBJ2-2, with 10 bases fitting TRBD2. The CDR3 loop spans 16 amino acids. From germline, CDR1 is SGDLS and CDR2 YYNGEE. The J segment lost 2 bases and the V segment lost 2 bases, leaving 3 bases of the junction unmatched. CDR3: CASSVSSGGNTGELFF. In nucleotides, the CDR3 is TGTGCCAGCAGCGTCTCTAGCGGGGGTAACACCGGGGAGCTGTTTTTT.

V and J are TRBV5-6 and TRBJ2-7; 16 bases are shared with TRBD2. The V and J ends lost 4 bases and 7 bases, in that order; junction bases with no gene match: 8. This CDR3 has 16 amino acids. The V gene's germline CDR1 is SGHDT and CDR2 YYEEEE. The DNA for the CDR3 is TGTGCCAGCAGCGCCGGGACTAGCGGGGGGGCATGGGAGCAGTACTTC. Protein sequence: CASSAGTSGGAWEQYF.

V is TRBV7-9 and J is TRBJ2-3; maybe TRBD2 (5 bases). CDR1 SEHNR and CDR2 FQNEAQ come from the germline V gene (reference sequence). The CDR3 totals 14 residues. Trimming stripped 1 base from V and 6 bases from J, with 11 bases between. The CDR3: CASSLGEGWDTQYF. The CDR3 nucleotides are TGTGCCAGCAGCTTAGGTGAGGGATGGGATACGCAGTATTTT. The full variable domain, rest sourced from reference TRBV7-9 and TRBJ2-3, is DTGVSQNPRHKITKRGQNVTFRCDPISEHNRLYWYRQTLGQGPEFLTYFQNEAQLEKSRLLSDRFSAERPKGSFSTLEIQRTEQGDSAMYLCASSLGEGWDTQYFGPGTRLTVL.

This chain joins TRBV5-4 and TRBJ1-4, with 7 bases aligning to TRBD1. The CDR3 consists of 14 residues. Germline V lookup: CDR1 SGHNT, CDR2 YYREEE (reference sequence). With V trimmed by 4 bases and J by 6 bases, 6 bases remained unmatched. CDR3 bases: TGTGCCAGCAGCCATACAGGGGCAGATGAAAAACTGTTTTTT. This gives the protein CASSHTGADEKLFF. The whole variable domain, remainder taken from reference TRBV5-4 and TRBJ1-4, is ETGVTQSPTHLIKTRGQQVTLRCSSQSGHNTVSWYQQALGQGPQFIFQYYREEENGRGNFPPRFSGLQFPNYSSELNVNALELDDSALYLCASSHTGADEKLFFGSGTQLSVL.

The chain employs TRBV7-3 and TRBJ2-1, with 10 nucleotides matching TRBD2. The CDR3 has 18 amino acids. Trimming removed 5 bases from V and 0 bases from J; junction bases left unmatched: 10. Germline lookup yields CDR1 SGHTA and CDR2 FQGTGA. The CDR3 nucleotides read TGTGCCAGCAGCCCCAATCGGCTAGCGGGAGTCTCCTACAATGAGCAGTTCTTC. Residues: CASSPNRLAGVSYNEQFF.

The CDR3 DNA reads TGTGCCAGTACCCAAGGGGACATCTCTGGAAACACCATATATTTT. Encoded protein: CASTQGDISGNTIYF. V usage is TRBV19 and J usage is TRBJ1-3, with D perhaps TRBD1 (6 bases). This CDR3 is built from 15 residues. Germline CDR1 reads LNHDA; CDR2 reads SQIVND (reference sequence). V lost 7 bases and J lost 0, with 13 bases in between.